The 20 T cell receptor beta chains given below trace back to one sample, sequenced in a study of CD8 T cells in Susac syndrome. An amount of RNA that ranged from 0.5 to 1 ug was reverse transcribed with random hexamers. Each CDR3 protein gets one entry after TCRdb re-called the immunoSEQ multiplex PCR reads with MiXCR. The sample holds some 260,000 distinct CDR3 sequences, about 85% seen once. Sequenced material: CD8+ T cells from PBMCs. Source of these receptors: a human donor with multiple sclerosis.

V gene TRBV6-2 or TRBV6-3 combines with J gene TRBJ2-1; D unclear. Germline V CDR1 and CDR2: MNHEY, SVGEGT. V was clipped by 7 bases and J by 0 bases, with 13 bases between them. The CDR3 runs to 15 residues. The DNA for the CDR3 is TGTGCCAGCATTAGTACCAGGAGCTCCTACAATGAGCAGTTCTTC. Translated, it gives CASISTRSSYNEQFF.

This clonotype was seen a few times. V usage is TRBV27 and J usage is TRBJ1-2; unclear D gene. The CDR3 has 11 amino acids. Deletions cut 8 bases from V and 8 bases from J, with 12 bases between. Germline CDR1 is MNHEY and CDR2 is SMNVEV (reference sequence). CDR3 amino acids: CASWNSEGYTF. The CDR3 DNA reads TGTGCCAGCTGGAACAGCGAAGGCTACACCTTC.

The chain combines TRBV27 with TRBJ2-7, with D unresolved. The CDR3 spans 13 residues. The V and J ends lost 4 bases and 7 bases respectively, with 14 bases between them. The V gene's germline CDR1 is MNHEY and CDR2 SMNVEV (reference sequence). The CDR3 bases are TGTGCCAGCAGTTGGGCACCCTTTCAGGAGCAGTACTTC. Its translation: CASSWAPFQEQYF.

The chain recombines TRBV12-3 or TRBV12-4 with TRBJ1-2, with D uncertain. This CDR3 region has 15 residues. The ends were cut back, 3 bases at V and 8 bases at J, with 19 bases in the middle. This CDR3 is CASSFLIEGPAGYTF. DNA of the CDR3: TGTGCCAGCAGTTTTCTGATCGAAGGGCCGGCCGGCTACACCTTC.

V is TRBV5-6 and J is TRBJ2-3, with D maybe TRBD1 (6 bases). Germline V gives CDR1 SGHDT, CDR2 YYEEEE. Between the trimmed V and J ends, which lost 0 bases and 6 bases, there was a span of 11 bases. The CDR3 has 14 amino acids. The CDR3 region is CASSLGSRGDTQYF. CDR3 sequence (DNA): TGTGCCAGCAGCTTGGGGTCCAGGGGCGATACGCAGTATTTT.

The chain uses TRBV5-1 and TRBJ2-7; D is perhaps TRBD1 (6 bases). CDR3 length: 13 residues. The V end lost 0 bases, the J end lost 5 bases, and 9 bases lay between the germline ends. In germline, CDR1 is SGHRS, CDR2 YFSETQ. For the CDR3, the DNA is TGCGCCAGCAGCTTGGACAGGGACCACGAGCAGTACTTC. Protein: CASSLDRDHEQYF.

The CDR3 bases are TGTGCCAGCAGTCCCCGGGACAGGGGTTATTCACCCCTCCACTTT. Translated, it gives CASSPRDRGYSPLHF. The chain carries TRBV28 and TRBJ1-6; TRBD1 agrees at 10 bases. The CDR3 covers 15 residues. V shed 5 bases, J shed 8 bases, and the junction held 6 bases outside the gene matches. Germline V gene data show CDR1 as MDHEN and CDR2 as SYDVKM.

This chain joins TRBV25-1 and TRBJ2-1; no firm D call. V was trimmed by 1 base and J by 4 bases, leaving 8 bases between them. From germline, CDR1 is MGHDK and CDR2 SYGVNS. This CDR3 region has 14 residues. CDR3 protein: CASSEFYSYNEQFF. The CDR3 bases are TGTGCCAGCAGTGAATTCTACTCGTACAATGAGCAGTTCTTC. The entire variable domain, with the rest obtained from reference TRBV25-1 and TRBJ2-1, is as follows: EADIYQTPRYLVIGTGKKITLECSQTMGHDKMYWYQQDPGMELHLIHYSYGVNSTEKGDLSSESTVSRIRTEHFPLTLESARPSHTSQYLCASSEFYSYNEQFFGPGTRLTVL.

The gene calls are TRBV3-1 and TRBJ2-5, with TRBD2 matching 9 bases. V gave up 6 bases and J gave up 2 bases; unmatched junction bases: 4. CDR1 and CDR2 (germline): LGHDT, YNNKEL (reference sequence). CDR3 length: 14 amino acids. The DNA of the CDR3 is TGTGCCAGCAGAAGGACTAGCGTACAAGAGACCCAGTACTTC. Protein: CASRRTSVQETQYF.

J is TRBJ2-2 and V is TRBV29-1; D not resolved. Per the germline V gene, CDR1 is SQVTM and CDR2 is ANQGSEA. The CDR3 length is 11 residues. V was pared by 7 bases and J by 9 bases, with 12 bases between. In DNA, the CDR3 is TGCAGCGCCAGCCGGAGTCGGGAGCTGTTTTTT. Translating it yields CSASRSRELFF.

The chain uses TRBV12-3 or TRBV12-4 and TRBJ2-4; 10 bases are shared with TRBD1. The CDR3 is 15 residues long. The V segment lost 4 bases and the J segment 8 bases; nucleotides outside the gene matches: 8. The CDR3: CASSYRDRGKDIQYF. For the CDR3, the DNA is TGTGCCAGCAGTTACCGGGACAGGGGTAAAGACATTCAGTACTTC.

The rearrangement joins TRBV9 to TRBJ1-3; D gene ambiguous. Between the trimmed V and J ends, which lost 3 bases and 4 bases, there was a span of 5 bases. This CDR3 comprises 12 residues. CDR1 is SGDLS, CDR2 YYNGEE, per germline. CDR3 protein: CASSGEGNTIYF. CDR3 nucleotide sequence: TGTGCCAGCAGCGGTGAAGGAAACACCATATATTTT.

The sample holds one count of this clonotype. The CDR3 protein is CASSDLGAGTDTQYF. Here the CDR3 DNA reads TGTGCCAGCAGTGACCTAGGGGCGGGCACAGATACGCAGTATTTT. The chain carries TRBV27 and TRBJ2-3; weak D call: TRBD1 (5 bases). The germline V gene encodes CDR1 MNHEY and CDR2 SMNVEV (reference sequence). The V and J ends lost 5 bases and 1 base respectively, with 13 bases between them. CDR3 length: 15 amino acids.

The CDR3 loop reads CASSQDGTSGRNEQFF. The CDR3 DNA is TGCGCCAGCAGCCAAGACGGGACTAGCGGGAGGAATGAGCAGTTCTTC. This chain joins TRBV4-1 and TRBJ2-1; 15 positions agree with TRBD2. This CDR3 region has 16 residues. Germline lookup yields CDR1 MGHRA and CDR2 YSYEKL. V trimming: 0 bases; J trimming: 7 bases; junction bases outside the gene matches: 1.

This chain uses TRBV9 with TRBJ2-7, with 9 bases identical to TRBD2. Germline assignment: CDR1 SGDLS and CDR2 YYNGEE. This CDR3 region has 15 residues. The V and J ends lost 4 bases and 0 bases, in that order; junction bases with no gene match: 5. The CDR3 region is CASSPGTSISYEQYF. Here the CDR3 DNA reads TGTGCCAGCAGCCCCGGGACTAGCATCTCCTACGAGCAGTACTTC.

About this clonotype: The germline gene is not matched at one end of the junction; a read error may be the cause. The V and J genes are TRBV7-7 and TRBJ2-1; maybe TRBD2 (7 bases). The CDR3 contains 16 residues. CDR1 SSHAT and CDR2 FNYEAQ come from the germline V gene (reference sequence). The CDR3 reads CASSLRGRAPYNEQFF. The CDR3, as DNA: TGTGCTAGCAGCTTAAGGGGGAGGGCCCCCTACAATGAGCAGTTCTTC.

This sequence joins TRBV20-1 and TRBJ2-1; 7 bases are a match to TRBD1. Germline assignment: CDR1 DFQATT and CDR2 SNEGSKA (reference sequence). The CDR3 is made up of 15 amino acids. V was pared by 5 bases and J by 0 bases, with 7 bases of the junction left unmatched. DNA for the CDR3: TGCAGTGCTCCCGGGACAGAGAGCTCCTACAATGAGCAGTTCTTC. Amino acids: CSAPGTESSYNEQFF.

The gene calls are TRBV7-9 and TRBJ2-7; tentative D call: TRBD2 (6 bases). V was shortened by 5 bases and J by 1 base, with 12 bases between the two germline ends. CDR3 size: 14 residues. Germline assignment: CDR1 SEHNR and CDR2 FQNEAQ (reference sequence). The CDR3 DNA reads TGTGCCAGCAGCAAATCGGGAGAGTCCTACGAGCAGTACTTC. Amino acid sequence: CASSKSGESYEQYF.

The chain has TRBV27 and TRBJ2-7; TRBD1 is a possible D gene (6 bases). Germline CDR1 reads MNHEY; CDR2 reads SMNVEV (reference sequence). Between the trimmed V and J ends, which lost 2 bases and 6 bases, there was a span of 8 bases. This CDR3 is 12 amino acids long. Here the CDR3 DNA reads TGTGCCAGCAGTTTAGAAGGGGGCGAGCAGTACTTC. Residues: CASSLEGGEQYF.

V usage is TRBV28 and J usage is TRBJ2-1, with D perhaps matching TRBD1 or TRBD2 (6 bases each). Germline V lookup: CDR1 MDHEN, CDR2 SYDVKM. This CDR3 is built from 17 residues. Trimming took 6 bases from V and 3 from J, leaving 21 bases between them. CDR3 DNA sequence: TGTGCCAGCAGCACCCCTTTGGAGGGGGTTCTCTACAATGAGCAGTTCTTC. Encoded protein: CASSTPLEGVLYNEQFF.